Listed here are 22 T cell receptor beta chains from one sample, sequenced in a study of response to subunit inactivated influenza vaccine. TCRdb re-called the RT-PCR reads with MiXCR, one entry per CDR3 protein. The data show more than 500,000 distinct CDR3 sequences, about 11% seen once. These records were also assigned to another study, of T cells expressing NK-cell markers. That study reports: 5'RACE template switching built TCR beta cDNA with unique molecular identifiers.

Source: PBMCs from blood, taken on the day of vaccination. Every receptor here comes from a man aged 45-60 years who received an inactivated influenza vaccine.

The chain couples TRBV5-1 to TRBJ2-5, with 9 bases lining up with TRBD1. The germline CDR1 and CDR2 sequences are SGHRS and YFSETQ. Trimming removed 2 bases from V and 4 bases from J; junction bases left unmatched: 3. The CDR3 is 14 amino acids. The CDR3 spells CASSFGTGRETQYF. CDR3 DNA sequence: TGCGCCAGCAGCTTTGGGACAGGGAGAGAGACCCAGTACTTC.

The rearrangement uses TRBV7-2 and TRBJ1-5, with D unresolved. This CDR3 region has 15 residues. The V and J ends lost 5 bases and 8 bases respectively, with 19 bases between them. CDR1 and CDR2 from the germline V gene are SGHTA and FQGNSA. CDR3 protein: CASSTQPSGIEPQHF. The DNA for the CDR3 is TGTGCCAGCAGCACACAGCCAAGCGGAATTGAGCCCCAGCATTTT. The entire variable domain, with the rest obtained from reference TRBV7-2 and TRBJ1-5, is as follows: GAGVSQSPSNKVTEKGKDVELRCDPISGHTALYWYRQSLGQGLEFLIYFQGNSAPDKSGLPSDRFSAERTGGSVSTLTIQRTQQEDSAVYLCASSTQPSGIEPQHFGDGTRLSIL.

In this sample, this clonotype turned up a few times. This sequence joins TRBV5-1 and TRBJ2-1; D not certain. V lost 0 bases and J 0 bases, leaving 7 bases between the germline ends. CDR1 and CDR2 (germline): SGHRS, YFSETQ. CDR3 length equals 15 residues. The CDR3 spells CASSLENPSYNEQFF. In DNA, the CDR3 is TGCGCCAGCAGCTTGGAGAACCCCTCCTACAATGAGCAGTTCTTC.

This sequence joins TRBV5-1 and TRBJ1-4; 9 positions agree with TRBD1. CDR3 size: 16 residues. CDR1 is SGHRS and CDR2 is YFSETQ in the germline V gene. The trim removed 4 bases at V and 3 bases at J, leaving 7 bases unmatched. The CDR3 sequence: CASSPGTGMANEKLFF. The CDR3 DNA follows: TGCGCCAGCAGCCCCGGGACAGGGATGGCTAATGAAAAACTGTTTTTT. Full variable domain (remainder filled in from reference TRBV5-1 and TRBJ1-4): KAGVTQTPRYLIKTRGQQVTLSCSPISGHRSVSWYQQTPGQGLQFLFEYFSETQRNKGNFPGRFSGRQFSNSRSEMNVSTLELGDSALYLCASSPGTGMANEKLFFGSGTQLSVL.

In its sample, this clonotype was seen a few times. This sequence joins TRBV7-9 and TRBJ2-1; D remains ambiguous. CDR3 length: 15 amino acids. Between the trimmed V and J ends, which lost 8 bases and 0 bases, there was a span of 14 bases. Germline V gene sequence: CDR1 SEHNR, CDR2 FQNEAQ (reference sequence). CDR3 nucleotide sequence: TGTGCCAGCGGGCCGTGGAAGAGCTCCTACAATGAGCAGTTCTTC. Residues: CASGPWKSSYNEQFF.

J is TRBJ2-7 and V is TRBV4-1, with TRBD2 identical over 9 bases. The V segment lost 3 bases and the J segment 2 bases; nucleotides outside the gene matches: 8. The germline V gene has CDR1 MGHRA and CDR2 YSYEKL. CDR3 length: 16 amino acids. CDR3 residues: CASSQALAGLAYEQYF. The CDR3 bases are TGCGCCAGCAGCCAGGCTCTAGCGGGACTGGCCTACGAGCAGTACTTC.

The table lists this clonotype with a few counts. The chain joins TRBV15 to TRBJ2-5, with a weak D call TRBD2 (6 bases). CDR3 length equals 14 residues. V dropped 4 bases and J dropped 7 bases, with 16 bases sitting between them. From germline, CDR1 is LNHNV and CDR2 YYDKDF (reference sequence). The DNA for the CDR3 is TGTGCCACCAGCAAGCAACTAGCTCCGTGGACCCAGTACTTC. Amino acid sequence: CATSKQLAPWTQYF.

This clonotype has more than one count but fewer than ten. The genes are TRBV7-2 and TRBJ2-3; D not certain. CDR1 SGHTA and CDR2 FQGNSA come from the germline V gene. The germline V and J ends were trimmed by 6 bases and 6 bases, with 16 bases remaining between them. The CDR3 spans 14 residues. The chain's CDR3 is CASRPPGASDTQYF. For the CDR3, the DNA is TGTGCCAGCAGACCCCCTGGAGCGAGTGATACGCAGTATTTT.

The chain has TRBV12-3 or TRBV12-4 and TRBJ2-7, with 7 bases identical to TRBD1. J was trimmed by 3 bases and V by 3 bases; bases with no gene match: 11. The CDR3 covers 16 residues. The CDR3 reads CASSFGWRQGDYEQYF. CDR3 DNA: TGTGCCAGCAGTTTCGGATGGCGGCAGGGGGACTACGAGCAGTACTTC.

The chain is built from TRBV12-3 or TRBV12-4 and TRBJ2-2; a weak D match, TRBD1 (7 bases). V was cut by 6 bases and J by 0 bases, with 14 bases left in between. This CDR3 is built from 16 residues. The CDR3 DNA sequence: TGTGCCAGCAGGCCTCGGGGGACAGCGAACACCGGGGAGCTGTTTTTT. This codes for CASRPRGTANTGELFF.

This clonotype was recorded a few times. This chain connects TRBV13 to TRBJ2-3; the D is unclear. The V end lost 4 bases, the J end lost 0 bases, and 14 bases lay between the germline ends. The CDR3 has 16 residues. Germline V gene data show CDR1 as PRHDT and CDR2 as FYEKMQ (reference sequence). CDR3 residues: CASSSRLQESTDTQYF. The CDR3 bases are TGTGCCAGCAGCTCTCGACTTCAGGAGAGCACAGATACGCAGTATTTT.

This chain uses TRBV7-6 with TRBJ2-7; 7 bases line up with TRBD2. CDR1 and CDR2 from the germline V gene are SGHVS and FNYEAQ. The ends lost 5 bases at V and 1 base at J; junction bases unmatched: 8. This CDR3 has 15 residues. This CDR3 is CASSRSGGSSYEQYF. As DNA, the CDR3 is TGTGCCAGCAGCCGTTCGGGGGGATCATCCTACGAGCAGTACTTC. The variable domain in full, with the rest retrieved from reference TRBV7-6 and TRBJ2-7, is GAGVSQSPRYKVTKRGQDVALRCDPISGHVSLYWYRQALGQGPEFLTYFNYEAQQDKSGLPNDRFSAERPEGSISTLTIQRTEQRDSAMYRCASSRSGGSSYEQYFGPGTRLTVT.

V gene TRBV6-2 or TRBV6-3 combines with J gene TRBJ2-2, with a tentative D call TRBD1 (5 bases). The germline V gene has CDR1 MNHEY and CDR2 SVGEGT. There are 14 residues in the CDR3. Trimming stripped 10 bases from V and 3 bases from J, with 15 bases between. CDR3 nucleotides: TGTGCCACCCAGTGGGGCGCTGACACCGGGGAGCTGTTTTTT. Its translation: CATQWGADTGELFF.

This clonotype was seen more than once but under ten times. The V and J genes are TRBV6-2 or TRBV6-3 and TRBJ2-3, with TRBD1 matching 7 bases. The V and J ends lost 2 bases and 0 bases, in that order; junction bases with no gene match: 5. This CDR3 comprises 16 residues. Germline CDR1 and CDR2: MNHEY and SVGEGT. CDR3 DNA sequence: TGTGCCAGCAGTTACAGGGGGCGGGCAAGCACAGATACGCAGTATTTT. Translating it yields CASSYRGRASTDTQYF.

The chain joins TRBV11-2 to TRBJ2-5; 8 bases are a match to TRBD2. CDR1 is SGHAT, CDR2 FQNNGV, per germline. The CDR3 spans 18 residues. The V and J ends lost 2 bases and 2 bases, in that order; junction bases with no gene match: 13. The CDR3 reads CASSLRRPRRGGQETQYF. The CDR3 DNA is TGTGCCAGCAGCTTAAGGCGACCAAGGCGCGGGGGGCAAGAGACCCAGTACTTC. Full variable domain (remainder filled in from reference TRBV11-2 and TRBJ2-5): EAGVAQSPRYKIIEKRQSVAFWCNPISGHATLYWYQQILGQGPKLLIQFQNNGVVDDSQLPKDRFSAERLKGVDSTLKIQPAKLEDSAVYLCASSLRRPRRGGQETQYFGPGTRLLVL.

The chain is built from TRBV4-3 and TRBJ2-7; D is unresolved. The V gene's germline CDR1 is LGHNA and CDR2 YSLEER. The CDR3 length is 13 residues. The V gene lost 0 bases and the J gene lost 3 bases, with 6 bases spanning the gap. The CDR3 loop reads CASSQDSNYEQYF. The CDR3 DNA reads as TGCGCCAGCAGCCAAGATAGTAACTACGAGCAGTACTTC.

This clonotype was seen a few times. The chain links TRBV4-3 to TRBJ2-3, with 11 bases matching TRBD1. Germline V gene sequence: CDR1 LGHNA, CDR2 YSLEER. There are 18 residues in the CDR3. Germline trimming cut 0 bases from V and 6 bases from J; bases unmatched to any gene: 11. In DNA form, the CDR3 reads TGCGCCAGCAGCCAAGATTGGAGGCCCCGGGACAGGGGGGATACGCAGTATTTT. This encodes CASSQDWRPRDRGDTQYF.

This clonotype has a count of ten or more. The chain is built from TRBV28 and TRBJ2-7; D gene ambiguous. Germline loops: CDR1 MDHEN, CDR2 SYDVKM. The V end was cut by 8 bases, the J end by 4 bases, with 6 bases between. The CDR3 has 10 amino acids. Here the CDR3 reads CASGVYEQYF. The CDR3 DNA reads TGTGCCAGCGGTGTTTACGAGCAGTACTTC.

The chain uses TRBV24-1 and TRBJ2-3; TRBD2 agrees at 14 bases. This CDR3 region has 18 residues. From germline, CDR1 is KGHDR and CDR2 SFDVKD. J was trimmed by 0 bases and V by 4 bases; bases with no gene match: 5. CDR3 DNA: TGTGCCACCAGTGAAATGGGACTAGCGGGAGAGAGCACAGATACGCAGTATTTT. This sequence encodes CATSEMGLAGESTDTQYF.

This clonotype was recorded at least ten times. This sequence joins TRBV4-2 and TRBJ1-1; 8 nucleotides line up with TRBD1. The length of the CDR3 is 15 residues. Looked up from germline, CDR1 is LGHNA and CDR2 is YNFKEQ. The V segment lost 1 base and the J segment 5 bases; nucleotides outside the gene matches: 6. CDR3 DNA: TGTGCCAGCAGCCAAGGTACAGGGGGGTATACTGAAGCTTTCTTT. As protein: CASSQGTGGYTEAFF.

In its sample, this clonotype was seen a few times. The V and J genes are TRBV3-1 and TRBJ2-1, with 8 bases fitting TRBD1. Germline V gene sequence: CDR1 LGHDT, CDR2 YNNKEL (reference sequence). Losses at the gene ends were 4 bases for V and 3 bases for J; bases not matched to a gene: 5. The length of the CDR3 is 15 residues. The CDR3 is CASSLRDRSYNEQFF. As DNA, the CDR3 is TGTGCCAGCAGCCTCCGGGACAGGAGCTACAATGAGCAGTTCTTC.

This clonotype has more than one count but fewer than ten. V is TRBV6-2 or TRBV6-3 and J is TRBJ2-3; 12 bases are a match to TRBD2. Germline V gene sequence: CDR1 MNHEY, CDR2 SVGEGT. Trimming took 5 bases from V and 4 from J; bases not matched to a gene: 10. The CDR3 length is 17 residues. CDR3: CASSKPGLAGGSDTQYF. The CDR3 nucleotides are TGTGCCAGCAGTAAACCGGGACTAGCGGGCGGGTCAGATACGCAGTATTTT.